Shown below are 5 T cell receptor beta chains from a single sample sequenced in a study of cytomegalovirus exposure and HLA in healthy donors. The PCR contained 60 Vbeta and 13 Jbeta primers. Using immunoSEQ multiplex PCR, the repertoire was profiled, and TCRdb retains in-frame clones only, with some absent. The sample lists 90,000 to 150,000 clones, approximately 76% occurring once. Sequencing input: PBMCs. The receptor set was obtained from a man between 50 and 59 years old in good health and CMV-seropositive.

CDR3 nucleotides: TGTGCCACCAGCAGGTCGCTAAACCAAGAGACCCAGTACTTC. This encodes CATSRSLNQETQYF. The J gene is TRBJ2-5, the V gene TRBV15; no clear D. Germline CDR1 LNHNV, CDR2 YYDKDF (reference sequence). The ends were cut back, 3 bases at V and 0 bases at J, with 8 bases in the middle. CDR3 size: 14 residues.

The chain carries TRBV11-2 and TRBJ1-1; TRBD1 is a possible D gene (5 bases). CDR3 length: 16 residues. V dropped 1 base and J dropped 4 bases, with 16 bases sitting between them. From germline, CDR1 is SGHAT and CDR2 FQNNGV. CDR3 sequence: CASSLVGREGLTEAFF. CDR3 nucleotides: TGTGCCAGCAGCTTAGTAGGGAGGGAGGGACTCACTGAAGCTTTCTTT.

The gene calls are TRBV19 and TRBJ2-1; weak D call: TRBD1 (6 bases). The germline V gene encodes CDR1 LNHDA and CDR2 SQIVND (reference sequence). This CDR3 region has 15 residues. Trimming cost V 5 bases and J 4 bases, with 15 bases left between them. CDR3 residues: CASSLTGTSYNEQFF. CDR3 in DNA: TGTGCCAGTAGTCTCACCGGGACATCTTACAATGAGCAGTTCTTC. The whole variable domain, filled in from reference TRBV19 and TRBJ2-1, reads DGGITQSPKYLFRKEGQNVTLSCEQNLNHDAMYWYRQDPGQGLRLIYYSQIVNDFQKGDIAEGYSVSREKKESFPLTVTSAQKNPTAFYLCASSLTGTSYNEQFFGPGTRLTVL.

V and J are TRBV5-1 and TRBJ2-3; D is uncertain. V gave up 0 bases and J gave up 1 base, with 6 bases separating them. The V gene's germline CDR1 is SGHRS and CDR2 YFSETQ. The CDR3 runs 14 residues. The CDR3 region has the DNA TGCGCCAGCAGCTTGGCAGGTCGCACAGATACGCAGTATTTT. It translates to CASSLAGRTDTQYF. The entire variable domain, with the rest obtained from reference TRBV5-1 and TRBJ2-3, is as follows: KAGVTQTPRYLIKTRGQQVTLSCSPISGHRSVSWYQQTPGQGLQFLFEYFSETQRNKGNFPGRFSGRQFSNSRSEMNVSTLELGDSALYLCASSLAGRTDTQYFGPGTRLTVL.

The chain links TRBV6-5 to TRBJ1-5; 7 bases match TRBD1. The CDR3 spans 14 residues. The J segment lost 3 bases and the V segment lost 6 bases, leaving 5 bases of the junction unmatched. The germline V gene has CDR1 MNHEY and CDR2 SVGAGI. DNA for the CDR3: TGTGCCAGCAGCCGGACAGGCTTCAATCAGCCCCAGCATTTT. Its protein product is CASSRTGFNQPQHF.